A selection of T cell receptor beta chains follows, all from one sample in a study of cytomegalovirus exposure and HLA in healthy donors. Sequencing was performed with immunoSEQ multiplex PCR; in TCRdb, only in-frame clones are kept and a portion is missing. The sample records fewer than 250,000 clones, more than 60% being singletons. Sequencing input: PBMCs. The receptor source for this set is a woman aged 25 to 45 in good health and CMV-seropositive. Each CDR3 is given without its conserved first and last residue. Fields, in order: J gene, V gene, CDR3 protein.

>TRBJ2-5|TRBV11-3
ASSPGQQETQY
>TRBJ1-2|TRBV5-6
ASSLAAKGAYT
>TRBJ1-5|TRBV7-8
ASSLDIGTLQQPQH
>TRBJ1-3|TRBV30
AWRTGALSGNTIY
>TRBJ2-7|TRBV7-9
ASSLVRAGSYEQY
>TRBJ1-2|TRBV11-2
ASSTLGQGHSYGYT
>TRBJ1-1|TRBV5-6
ASSLGSVSYSGNTEAF
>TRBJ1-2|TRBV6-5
ATRGQGGGYT
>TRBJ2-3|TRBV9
ASSRTSGGAYGSADTQY
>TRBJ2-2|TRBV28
ASSFRSGRAAGELF
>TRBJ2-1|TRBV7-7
ASSLDSYNEQF
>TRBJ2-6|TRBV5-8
ASSLGRGRVLGANVLT
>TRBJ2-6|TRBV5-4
ASSLIGANVLT
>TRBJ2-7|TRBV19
ASSKRSLAGGVEQY
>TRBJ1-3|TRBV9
ASSERDRGSGNTIY
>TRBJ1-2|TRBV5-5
ASSLVTGNYGYT
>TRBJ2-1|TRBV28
ASSQTGRSEQF
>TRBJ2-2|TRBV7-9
ASRITSGKTGELF
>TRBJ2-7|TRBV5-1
ASSLAPSGRGGTYEQY
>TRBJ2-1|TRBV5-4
ASSVGTPHEQF
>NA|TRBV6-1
ASSADWDRVSYEQY
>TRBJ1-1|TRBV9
ASSAGTPGYGLHTEAF
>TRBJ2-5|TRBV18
ASSPPGTSGETQY